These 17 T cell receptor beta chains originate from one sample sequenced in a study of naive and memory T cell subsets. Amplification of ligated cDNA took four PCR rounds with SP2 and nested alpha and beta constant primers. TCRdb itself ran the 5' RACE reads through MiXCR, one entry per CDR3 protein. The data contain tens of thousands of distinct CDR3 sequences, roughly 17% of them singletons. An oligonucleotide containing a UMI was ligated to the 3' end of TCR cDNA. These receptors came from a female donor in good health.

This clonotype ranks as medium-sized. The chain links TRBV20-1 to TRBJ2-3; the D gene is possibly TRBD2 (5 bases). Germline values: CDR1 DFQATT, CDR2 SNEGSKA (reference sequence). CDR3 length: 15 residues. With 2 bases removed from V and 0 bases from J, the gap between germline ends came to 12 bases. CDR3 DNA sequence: TGCAGTGCTAGAAGGTCGGGGTCTAGCACAGATACGCAGTATTTT. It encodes CSARRSGSSTDTQYF.

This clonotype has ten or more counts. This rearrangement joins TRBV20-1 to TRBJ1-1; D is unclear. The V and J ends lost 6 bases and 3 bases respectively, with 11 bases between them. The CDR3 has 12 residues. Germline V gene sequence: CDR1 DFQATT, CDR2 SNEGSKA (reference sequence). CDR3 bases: TGCAGTGCAACTATTTGGGACACTGAAGCTTTCTTT. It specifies CSATIWDTEAFF.

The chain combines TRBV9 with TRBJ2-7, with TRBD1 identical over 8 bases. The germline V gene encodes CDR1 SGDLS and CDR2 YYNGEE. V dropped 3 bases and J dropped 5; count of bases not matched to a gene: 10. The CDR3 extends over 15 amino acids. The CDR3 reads CASSATITGGHEQYF. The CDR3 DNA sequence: TGTGCCAGCAGCGCCACGATAACAGGGGGTCACGAGCAGTACTTC.

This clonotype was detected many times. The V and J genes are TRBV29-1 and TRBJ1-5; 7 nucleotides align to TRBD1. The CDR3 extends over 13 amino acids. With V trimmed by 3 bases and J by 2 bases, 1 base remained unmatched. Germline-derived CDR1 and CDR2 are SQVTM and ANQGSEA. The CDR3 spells CSVDQGGNQPQHF. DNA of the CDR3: TGCAGCGTTGATCAGGGGGGCAATCAGCCCCAGCATTTT.

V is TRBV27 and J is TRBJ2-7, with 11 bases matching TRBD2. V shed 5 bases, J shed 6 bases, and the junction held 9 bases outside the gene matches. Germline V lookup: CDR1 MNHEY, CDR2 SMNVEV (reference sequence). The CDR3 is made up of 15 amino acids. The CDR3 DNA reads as TGTGCCAGCAGTGGAATAGCGGGGGGGCAGGTCGAGCAGTACTTC. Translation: CASSGIAGGQVEQYF.

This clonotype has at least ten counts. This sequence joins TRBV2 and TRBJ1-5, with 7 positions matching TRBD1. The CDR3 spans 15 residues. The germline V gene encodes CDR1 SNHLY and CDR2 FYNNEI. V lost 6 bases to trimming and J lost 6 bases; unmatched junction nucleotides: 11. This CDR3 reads CASRRQGPVLQPQHF. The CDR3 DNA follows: TGTGCCAGCAGACGACAGGGACCGGTACTTCAGCCCCAGCATTTT. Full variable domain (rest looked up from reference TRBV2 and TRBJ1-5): EPEVTQTPSHQVTQMGQEVILRCVPISNHLYFYWYRQILGQKVEFLVSFYNNEISEKSEIFDDQFSVERPDGSNFTLKIRSTKLEDSAMYFCASRRQGPVLQPQHFGDGTRLSIL.

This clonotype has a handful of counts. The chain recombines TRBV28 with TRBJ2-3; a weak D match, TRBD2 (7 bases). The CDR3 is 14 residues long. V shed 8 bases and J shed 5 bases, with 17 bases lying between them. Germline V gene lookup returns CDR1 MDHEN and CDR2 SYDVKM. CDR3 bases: TGTGCCAGCGCGAGGGGGGGCGCGGGAGATACGCAGTATTTT. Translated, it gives CASARGGAGDTQYF.

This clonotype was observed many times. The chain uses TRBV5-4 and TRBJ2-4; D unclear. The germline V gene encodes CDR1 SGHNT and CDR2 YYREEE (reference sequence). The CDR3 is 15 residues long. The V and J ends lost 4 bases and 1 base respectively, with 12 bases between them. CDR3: CASSPSLGAKNIQYF. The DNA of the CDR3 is TGTGCCAGCAGCCCGTCCCTGGGGGCCAAAAACATTCAGTACTTC. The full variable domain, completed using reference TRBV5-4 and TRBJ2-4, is ETGVTQSPTHLIKTRGQQVTLRCSSQSGHNTVSWYQQALGQGPQFIFQYYREEENGRGNFPPRFSGLQFPNYSSELNVNALELDDSALYLCASSPSLGAKNIQYFGAGTRLSVL.

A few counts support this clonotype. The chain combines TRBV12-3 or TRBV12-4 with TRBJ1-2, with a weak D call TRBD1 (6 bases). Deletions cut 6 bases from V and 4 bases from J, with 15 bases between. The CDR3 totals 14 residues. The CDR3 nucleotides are TGTGCCAGCAGCCCGCAGACAGGCTTCTATGGCTACACCTTC. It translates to CASSPQTGFYGYTF.

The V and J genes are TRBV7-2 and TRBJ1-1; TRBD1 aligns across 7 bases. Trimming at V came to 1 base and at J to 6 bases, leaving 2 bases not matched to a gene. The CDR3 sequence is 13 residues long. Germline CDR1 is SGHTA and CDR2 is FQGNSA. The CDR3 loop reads CASSLGGQPEAFF. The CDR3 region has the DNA TGTGCCAGCAGCTTAGGGGGACAGCCTGAAGCTTTCTTT. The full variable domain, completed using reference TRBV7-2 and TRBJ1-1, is GAGVSQSPSNKVTEKGKDVELRCDPISGHTALYWYRQSLGQGLEFLIYFQGNSAPDKSGLPSDRFSAERTGGSVSTLTIQRTQQEDSAVYLCASSLGGQPEAFFGQGTRLTVV.

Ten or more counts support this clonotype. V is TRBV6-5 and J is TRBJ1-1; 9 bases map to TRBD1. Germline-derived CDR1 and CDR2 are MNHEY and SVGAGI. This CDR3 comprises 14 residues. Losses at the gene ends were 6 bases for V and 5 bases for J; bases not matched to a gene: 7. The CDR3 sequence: CASSWDREWTEAFF. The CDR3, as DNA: TGTGCCAGCAGCTGGGACAGGGAGTGGACTGAAGCTTTCTTT.

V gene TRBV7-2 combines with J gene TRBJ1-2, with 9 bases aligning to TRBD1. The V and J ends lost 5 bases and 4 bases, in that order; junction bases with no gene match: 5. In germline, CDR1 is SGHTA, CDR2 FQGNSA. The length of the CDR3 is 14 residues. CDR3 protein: CASSAGTGPYGYTF. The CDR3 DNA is TGTGCCAGCAGCGCCGGGACAGGGCCCTATGGCTACACCTTC.

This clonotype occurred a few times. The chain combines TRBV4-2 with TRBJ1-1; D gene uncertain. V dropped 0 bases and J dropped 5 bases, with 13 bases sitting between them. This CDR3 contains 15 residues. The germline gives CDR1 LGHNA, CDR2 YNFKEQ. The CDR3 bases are TGTGCCAGCAGCCAAGACCCTAACAGAAAAACTGAAGCTTTCTTT. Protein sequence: CASSQDPNRKTEAFF.

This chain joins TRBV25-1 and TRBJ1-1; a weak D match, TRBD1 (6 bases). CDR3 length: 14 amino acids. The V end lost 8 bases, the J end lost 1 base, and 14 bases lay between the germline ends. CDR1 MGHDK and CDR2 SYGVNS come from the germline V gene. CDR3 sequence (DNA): TGTGCCAGCGTGGCGCAGGGGTCGAACACTGAAGCTTTCTTT. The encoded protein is CASVAQGSNTEAFF.

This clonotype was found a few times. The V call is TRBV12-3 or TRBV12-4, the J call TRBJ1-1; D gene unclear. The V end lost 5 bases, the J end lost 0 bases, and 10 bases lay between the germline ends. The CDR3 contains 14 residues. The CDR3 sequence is CASSEGPLNTEAFF. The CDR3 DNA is TGTGCCAGCAGTGAAGGACCGCTGAACACTGAAGCTTTCTTT.

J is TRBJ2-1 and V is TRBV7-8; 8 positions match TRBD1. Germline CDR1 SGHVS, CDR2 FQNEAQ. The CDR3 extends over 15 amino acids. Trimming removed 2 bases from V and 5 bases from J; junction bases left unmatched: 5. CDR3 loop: CASSLNRGIDNEQFF. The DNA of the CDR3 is TGTGCCAGCAGCTTAAACAGGGGGATCGACAATGAGCAGTTCTTC.

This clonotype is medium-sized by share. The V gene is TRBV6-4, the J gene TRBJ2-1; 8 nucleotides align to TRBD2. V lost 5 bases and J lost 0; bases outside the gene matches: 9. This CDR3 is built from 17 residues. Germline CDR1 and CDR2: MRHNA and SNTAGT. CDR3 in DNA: TGTGCCAGCAGTCGGGAGGGACTCGTCAGCTCCTACAATGAGCAGTTCTTC. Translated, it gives CASSREGLVSSYNEQFF.